This T cell receptor beta chain is from a study of shared T cell receptors in the human thymus. The protocol was immunoSEQ multiplex PCR, while the TCRdb copy is restricted to in-frame clones and leaves out a portion. The sample lists about 660,000 clones; about 90% were seen once. The ends lost 7 bases at V and 5 bases at J; junction bases unmatched: 8. Germline V lookup: CDR1 SGHTA, CDR2 FQGNSA. This CDR3 spans 13 amino acids. The data also belong to a second study, concerning human thymus T cells. That paper notes: Corrective heart surgery yielded the resections from which the thymus tissue came.

Sequenced sample: thymocytes. The origin of this receptor is a boy in the first two years of life with a congenital heart defect. This rearrangement joins TRBV7-2 to TRBJ2-7, with 7 bases identical to TRBD2. CDR3 in DNA: TGTGCCAGCAACCGCGGACTAGAGGACGAGCAGTACTTC. This sequence encodes CASNRGLEDEQYF.